Below, one TCR beta chain is given with its context. Its recognized antigen is unknown. Base qualities are missing; no much larger clone stands one base away. The data are from a study of T cell repertoires in cytomegalovirus infection (dated by TCRdb to the late 2010s). The study in broad terms: Alongside well-studied HLA-B-restricted epitopes, the peptide stimulations were aimed at recently identified HLA-C-restricted CMV epitopes, whose presentation resists viral immunomodulation. Because public TCR beta signatures pointed to carriage of CMV infection together with the matching HLA type, the HLA type of each donor mattered for the analysis. General conclusions and limits of the study: The ex vivo response was dominated by HLA-C-restricted CMV-specific TCR beta clonotypes, which also provided the single most frequent clonotype in two of eight donors. Carriers of CMV infection plus the relevant HLA type were discriminated by the cumulative frequency of public TCR beta family members in the study cohort and in an independent approximately 360-donor cohort.

The treatment or condition label for this specimen denotes: in vitro stimulation with specific CMV peptide epitopes to enrich CMV-specific T cells. These reads were obtained on an Illumina HiSeq 1500. TCRdb passed the public sequencing reads through fastp at Q25 and MiXCR, retaining productive beta sequences. Rows with one shared CDR3 protein collapse into an entry with the most common genes and DNA. Within this sample are some 920,000 distinct CDR3 sequences, with approximately 31% of them counted one time only. Roughly an eighth of the sample comes from the top ten. The sample consisted of cultured CD8+ T cells from PBMCs, taken from culture after CMV antigen stimulation. This TCR was sampled from a human donor in good health (CMV status not recorded). Some clones in this sample may be carry-over from other donors' samples.

The CDR3 is CASSKLAGGLINEQFF. The nucleotide sequence reads as follows: TGCGCCAGCAGTAAATTAGCGGGGGGCCTTATCAATGAGCAGTTCTTC. The V and J genes are TRBV10-1 and TRBJ2-1; 10 bases in between match TRBD2. V has 5 bases trimmed and J has 6 bases trimmed; junction bases matching no gene number 10. From the germline V gene (reference sequence), CDR1 is WNHNN and CDR2 is SYGVQD. The CDR3 goes from the cysteine to the phenylalanine over 16 residues. Of the read, only the CDR3 DNA is kept; its 48 bases are in frame from base 1.